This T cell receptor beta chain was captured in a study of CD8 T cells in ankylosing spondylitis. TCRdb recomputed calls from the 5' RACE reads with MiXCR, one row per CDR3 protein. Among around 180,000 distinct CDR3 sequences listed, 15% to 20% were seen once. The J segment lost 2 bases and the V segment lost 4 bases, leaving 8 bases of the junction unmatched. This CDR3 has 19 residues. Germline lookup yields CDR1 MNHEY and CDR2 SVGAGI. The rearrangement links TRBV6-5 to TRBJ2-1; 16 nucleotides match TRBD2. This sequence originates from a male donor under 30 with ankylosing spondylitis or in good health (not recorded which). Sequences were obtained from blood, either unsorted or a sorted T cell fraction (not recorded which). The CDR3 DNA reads TGTGCCAGCAGTTCCACCGCGGGACTAGCGGGAGGGCCCTACAATGAGCAGTTCTTC. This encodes CASSSTAGLAGGPYNEQFF.